This is a list of T cell receptor beta chains from one sample in a study of STAT3 mutations in large granular lymphocyte leukemia. This table comes from immunoSEQ multiplex PCR, and its TCRdb copy is limited to in-frame clones, with some not included. This table has tens of thousands of clones, about 83% appearing once. Sequenced: peripheral blood mononuclear cells. All receptors come from a woman aged 45-60 years with T-cell large granular lymphocyte leukemia. Some clones in this sample may be carry-over from other donors' samples. Both conserved end residues are part of each CDR3. D genes are given only for firm matches. Not every row has a clone size; where given, it reads once, few, many or a size class.

- TRBD2 TRBJ2-7 TRBV2 CASRGTSGEQYF TGTGCCAGCAGAGGGACTAGCGGCGAGCAGTACTTC
- TRBD2 TRBJ2-7 TRBV5-4 CASSAGTNSYEQYF TGTGCCAGCAGCGCCGGGACTAACTCCTACGAGCAGTACTTC
- - TRBJ2-5 TRBV5-1 CASSFIPSGDLETQYF TGCGCCAGCAGCTTCATACCATCAGGGGATCTTGAGACCCAGTACTTC
few - TRBJ1-2 TRBV5-4 CASTLKGGVGYTF TGTGCCAGCACCCTCAAGGGAGGGGTTGGCTACACCTTC
- - TRBJ1-2 TRBV29-1 CSVEVGGRGYTF TGCAGCGTTGAAGTGGGAGGGAGGGGCTACACCTTC
- TRBD2 TRBJ2-5 TRBV15 CATSSSTSGKETQYF TGTGCCACCAGCAGCTCGACTAGCGGGAAAGAGACCCAGTACTTC
- - TRBJ2-5 TRBV7-8 CASSLYETQYF TGTGCCAGCAGCTTATATGAGACCCAGTACTTC
few - TRBJ1-2 TRBV7-2 CASSLLRGDIHGYTF TGTGCCAGCAGCCTCCTTCGGGGGGACATCCATGGCTACACCTTC
- TRBD1 TRBJ1-2 TRBV30 CAWSGQGAGGYTF TGTGCCTGGAGTGGACAGGGGGCGGGTGGCTACACCTTC
- TRBD1 TRBJ2-5 TRBV18 CASSPGTGWETQYF TGTGCCAGCTCACCCGGGACAGGTTGGGAGACCCAGTACTTC
- - TRBJ1-2 TRBV2 CASREQTIYGYTF TGTGCCAGCAGGGAACAGACTATCTATGGCTACACCTTC
few - TRBJ1-2 TRBV7-9 CASSLDGNGYTF TGTGCCAGCAGCTTAGATGGTAATGGCTACACCTTC
- TRBD2 TRBJ2-3 TRBV18 CASSPTRSGRSSDTQYF TGTGCCAGCTCACCAACCCGTAGCGGGAGGAGCTCAGATACGCAGTATTTT
- - TRBJ1-2 TRBV19 CASRTALTNYGYTF TGTGCCAGCCGGACAGCCCTTACTAACTATGGCTACACCTTC
- - TRBJ1-2 TRBV7-2 CASSLVFGAGYTF TGTGCCAGCAGCTTAGTCTTCGGCGCGGGCTACACCTTC
- - TRBJ2-7 TRBV18 CASSPLDSYEQYF TGTGCCAGCTCACCCCTGGACAGCTACGAGCAGTACTTC
once - TRBJ2-6 TRBV6-6 CASSPRLGGANVLTF TGTGCCAGCAGCCCGCGGCTGGGAGGGGCCAACGTCCTGACTTTC
- - TRBJ1-3 TRBV9 CASSVGGATGNTIYF TGTGCCAGCAGCGTAGGGGGGGCTACAGGAAACACCATATATTTT
- - TRBJ2-2 TRBV7-2 CASSFKQGGAGELFF TGTGCCAGCAGCTTCAAACAGGGAGGCGCCGGGGAGCTGTTTTTT
few - TRBJ1-5 TRBV28 CASDRQAWGNQPQHF TGTGCCAGCGATAGACAGGCTTGGGGCAATCAGCCCCAGCATTTT
medium-sized TRBD1 TRBJ2-3 TRBV2 CASTPGQVLPDTQYF TGTGCCAGCACCCCAGGACAGGTTTTGCCAGATACGCAGTATTTT
- - TRBJ1-2 TRBV7-3 CASSRSGGGSGYTF TGTGCCAGCAGCCGCTCGGGAGGGGGTAGTGGCTACACCTTC
- - TRBJ2-3 TRBV28 CASSYPSGTGTGHDTQYF TGTGCCAGCAGTTACCCAAGCGGGACTGGGACAGGACATGATACGCAGTATTTT
- - TRBJ1-1 TRBV4-3 CASSLDGEGNTEAFF TGCGCCAGCAGCCTAGACGGGGAGGGGAACACTGAAGCTTTCTTT
- - TRBJ2-1 TRBV10-2 CASSDRVSYNEQFF TGCGCCAGCAGTGACAGGGTTTCCTACAATGAGCAGTTCTTC
few - TRBJ1-1 TRBV6-5 CASTPVAGMNTEAFF TGTGCCAGCACGCCCGTTGCAGGCATGAACACTGAAGCTTTCTTT
once TRBD1 TRBJ1-5 TRBV7-9 CASSFPGTGGGQPQHF TGTGCCAGCAGCTTCCCCGGGACAGGGGGCGGTCAGCCCCAGCATTTT
- - TRBJ2-1 TRBV7-2 CASSTRLGNEQFF TGTGCCAGCAGCACTCGACTAGGCAATGAGCAGTTCTTC
- - TRBJ2-7 TRBV13 CASSPDGSYEQYF TGTGCCAGCAGCCCGGACGGGTCCTACGAGCAGTACTTC
- - TRBJ1-2 TRBV6-6 CASTEGASRYGYTF TGTGCCAGCACCGAAGGCGCCTCCCGCTATGGCTACACCTTC
- TRBD2 TRBJ2-7 TRBV27 CASIQRERPFEQYF TGTGCCAGCATCCAGCGGGAGCGCCCCTTCGAGCAGTACTTC
- - TRBJ2-1 TRBV7-9 CASSSSGDSSYNEQFF TGTGCCAGCAGCTCGTCGGGCGACAGCTCCTACAATGAGCAGTTCTTC
- - TRBJ1-2 TRBV7-9 CASSFRGLGYTF TGTGCCAGCAGCTTCAGGGGTCTTGGCTACACCTTC
- - TRBJ2-3 TRBV29-1 CSVGGQGVFTDTQYF TGCAGCGTTGGGGGCCAAGGGGTCTTCACAGATACGCAGTATTTT
- - TRBJ2-7 TRBV2 CASSEAAGKQYF TGTGCCAGCAGTGAAGCTGCGGGGAAGCAGTACTTC
once - TRBJ2-5 TRBV19 CASSMTGLETQYF TGTGCCAGTAGTATGACGGGACTAGAGACCCAGTACTTC
- TRBD1 TRBJ2-3 TRBV29-1 CSAQDREVNTDTQYF TGCAGCGCTCAGGACAGGGAGGTGAACACAGATACGCAGTATTTT